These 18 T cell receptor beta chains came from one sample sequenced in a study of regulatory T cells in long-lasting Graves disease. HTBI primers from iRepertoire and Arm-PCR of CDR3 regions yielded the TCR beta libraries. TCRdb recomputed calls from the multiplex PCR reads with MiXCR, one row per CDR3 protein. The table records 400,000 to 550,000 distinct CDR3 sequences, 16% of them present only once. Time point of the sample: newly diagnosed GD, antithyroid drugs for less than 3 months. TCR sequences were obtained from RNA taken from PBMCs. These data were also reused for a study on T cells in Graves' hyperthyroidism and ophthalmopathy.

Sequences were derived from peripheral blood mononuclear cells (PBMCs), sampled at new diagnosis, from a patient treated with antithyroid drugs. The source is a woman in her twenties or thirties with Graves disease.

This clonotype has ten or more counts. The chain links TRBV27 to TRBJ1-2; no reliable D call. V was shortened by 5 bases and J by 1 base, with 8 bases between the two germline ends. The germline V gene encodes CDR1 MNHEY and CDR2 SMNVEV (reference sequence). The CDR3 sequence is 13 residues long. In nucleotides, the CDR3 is TGTGCCAGCAGTCCCGCGGGTAACTATGGCTACACCTTC. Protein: CASSPAGNYGYTF.

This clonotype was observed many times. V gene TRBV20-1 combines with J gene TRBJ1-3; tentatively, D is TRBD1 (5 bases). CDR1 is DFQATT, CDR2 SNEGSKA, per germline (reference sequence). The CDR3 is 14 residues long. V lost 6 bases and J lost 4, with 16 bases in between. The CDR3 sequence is CSATDSLGGNTIYF. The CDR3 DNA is TGCAGTGCAACCGACAGCTTGGGGGGAAACACCATATATTTT.

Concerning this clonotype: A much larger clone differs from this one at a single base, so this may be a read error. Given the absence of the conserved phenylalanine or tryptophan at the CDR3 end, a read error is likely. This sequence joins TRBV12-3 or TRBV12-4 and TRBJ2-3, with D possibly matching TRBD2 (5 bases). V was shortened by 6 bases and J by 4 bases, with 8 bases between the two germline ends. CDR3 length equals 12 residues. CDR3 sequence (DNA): TGTGCCAGCAGGAAAGCGGCAGATACGCAGTATTTG. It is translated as CASRKAADTQYL.

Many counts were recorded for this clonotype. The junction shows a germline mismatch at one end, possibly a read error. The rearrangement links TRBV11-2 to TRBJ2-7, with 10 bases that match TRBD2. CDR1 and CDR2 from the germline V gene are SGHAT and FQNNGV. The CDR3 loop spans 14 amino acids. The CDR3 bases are TGTGCCAGCAGTTTAGCGGGAGGCTCCTACGAGCAGTACTTC. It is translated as CASSLAGGSYEQYF.

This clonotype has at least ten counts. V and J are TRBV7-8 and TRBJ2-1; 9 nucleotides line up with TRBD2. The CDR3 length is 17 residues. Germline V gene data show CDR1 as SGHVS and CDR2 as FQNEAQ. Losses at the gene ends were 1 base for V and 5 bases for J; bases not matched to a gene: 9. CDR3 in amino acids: CASSLEGGSGSDNEQFF. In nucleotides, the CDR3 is TGTGCCAGCAGCTTAGAAGGGGGTAGCGGGAGCGACAATGAGCAGTTCTTC.

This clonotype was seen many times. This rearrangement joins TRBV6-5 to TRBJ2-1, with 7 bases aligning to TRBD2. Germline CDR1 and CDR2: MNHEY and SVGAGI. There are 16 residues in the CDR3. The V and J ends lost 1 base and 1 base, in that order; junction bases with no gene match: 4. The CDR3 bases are TGTGCCAGCAGTTACTTTTCTAGCGGTTCCTACAATGAGCAGTTCTTC. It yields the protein CASSYFSSGSYNEQFF.

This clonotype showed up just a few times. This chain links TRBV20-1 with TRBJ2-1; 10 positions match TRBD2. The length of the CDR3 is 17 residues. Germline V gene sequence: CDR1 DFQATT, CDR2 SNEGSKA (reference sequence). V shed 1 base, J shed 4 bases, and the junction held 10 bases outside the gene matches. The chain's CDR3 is CSARAPSGSGTYNEQFF. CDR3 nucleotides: TGCAGTGCTAGAGCCCCTAGCGGGAGCGGAACATACAATGAGCAGTTCTTC.

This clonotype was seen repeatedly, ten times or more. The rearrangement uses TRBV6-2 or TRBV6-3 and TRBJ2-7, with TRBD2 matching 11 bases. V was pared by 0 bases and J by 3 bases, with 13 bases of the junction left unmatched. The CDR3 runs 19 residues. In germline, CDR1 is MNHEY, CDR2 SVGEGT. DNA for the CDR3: TGTGCCAGCAGTTACTCCCTCAGTAGCGGGAGGGAAAGGGACTACGAGCAGTACTTC. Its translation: CASSYSLSSGRERDYEQYF.

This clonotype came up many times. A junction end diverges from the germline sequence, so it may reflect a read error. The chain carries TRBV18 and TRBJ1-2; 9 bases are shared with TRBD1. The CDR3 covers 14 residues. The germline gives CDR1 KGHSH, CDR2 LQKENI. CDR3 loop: CASSPGQGNYGYTF. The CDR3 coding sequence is TGCGCCAGCAGCCCTGGACAGGGGAACTATGGCTACACCTTC.

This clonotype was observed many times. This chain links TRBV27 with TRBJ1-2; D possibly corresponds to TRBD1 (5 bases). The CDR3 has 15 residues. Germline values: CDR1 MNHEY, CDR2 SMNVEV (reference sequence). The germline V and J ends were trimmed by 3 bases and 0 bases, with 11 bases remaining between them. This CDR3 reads CASSFSGNTNYGYTF. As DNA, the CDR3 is TGTGCCAGCAGTTTTTCAGGGAATACTAACTATGGCTACACCTTC.

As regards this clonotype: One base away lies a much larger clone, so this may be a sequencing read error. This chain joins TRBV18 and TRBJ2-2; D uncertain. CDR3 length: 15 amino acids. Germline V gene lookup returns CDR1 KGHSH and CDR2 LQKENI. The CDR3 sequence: CAGSLNNGDTGELFF. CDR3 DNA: TGTGCCGGCTCACTCAACAACGGAGACACCGGGGAGCTGTTTTTT.

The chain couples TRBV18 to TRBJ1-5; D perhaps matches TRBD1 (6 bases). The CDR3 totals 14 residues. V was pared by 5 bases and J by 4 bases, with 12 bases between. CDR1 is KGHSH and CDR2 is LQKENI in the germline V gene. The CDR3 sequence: CASSEGQLNQPQHF. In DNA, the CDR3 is TGTGCCAGCTCAGAAGGACAGCTAAATCAGCCCCAGCATTTT.

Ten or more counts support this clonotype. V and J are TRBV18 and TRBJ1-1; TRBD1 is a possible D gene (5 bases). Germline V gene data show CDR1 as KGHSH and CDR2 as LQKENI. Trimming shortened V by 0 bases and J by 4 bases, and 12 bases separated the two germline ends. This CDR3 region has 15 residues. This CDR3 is CASSPPSGQGTEAFF. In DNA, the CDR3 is TGTGCCAGCTCACCACCGTCAGGGCAGGGCACTGAAGCTTTCTTT.

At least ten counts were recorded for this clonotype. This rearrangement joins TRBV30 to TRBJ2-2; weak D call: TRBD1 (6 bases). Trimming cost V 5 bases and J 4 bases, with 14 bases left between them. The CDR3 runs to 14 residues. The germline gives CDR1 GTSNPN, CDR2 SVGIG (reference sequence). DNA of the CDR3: TGTGCCTGGTTACGGACAGACTTCACCGGGGAGCTGTTTTTT. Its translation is CAWLRTDFTGELFF. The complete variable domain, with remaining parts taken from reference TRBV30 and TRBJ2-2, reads SQTIHQWPATLVQPVGSPLSLECTVEGTSNPNLYWYRQAAGRGLQLLFYSVGIGQISSEVPQNLSASRPQDRQFILSSKKLLLSDSGFYLCAWLRTDFTGELFFGEGSRLTVL.

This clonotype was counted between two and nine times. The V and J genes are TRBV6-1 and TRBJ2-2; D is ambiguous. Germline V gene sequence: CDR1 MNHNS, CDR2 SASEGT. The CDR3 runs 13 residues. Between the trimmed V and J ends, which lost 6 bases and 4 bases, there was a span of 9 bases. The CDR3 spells CASSGRFTGELFF. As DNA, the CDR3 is TGTGCCAGCAGCGGCAGATTCACCGGGGAGCTGTTTTTT.

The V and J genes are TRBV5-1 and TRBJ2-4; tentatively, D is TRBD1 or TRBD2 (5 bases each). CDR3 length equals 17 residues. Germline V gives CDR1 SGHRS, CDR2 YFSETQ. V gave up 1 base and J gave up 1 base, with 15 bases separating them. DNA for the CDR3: TGCGCCAGCAGCTTGCGGGGCGTGATGGGGGCCAAAAACATTCAGTACTTC. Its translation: CASSLRGVMGAKNIQYF. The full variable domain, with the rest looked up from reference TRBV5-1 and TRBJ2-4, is KAGVTQTPRYLIKTRGQQVTLSCSPISGHRSVSWYQQTPGQGLQFLFEYFSETQRNKGNFPGRFSGRQFSNSRSEMNVSTLELGDSALYLCASSLRGVMGAKNIQYFGAGTRLSVL.

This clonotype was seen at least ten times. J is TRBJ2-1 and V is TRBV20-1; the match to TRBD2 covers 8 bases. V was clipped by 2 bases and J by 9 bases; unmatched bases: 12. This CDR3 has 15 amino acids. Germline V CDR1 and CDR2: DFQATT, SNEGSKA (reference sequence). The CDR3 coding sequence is TGCAGTGCTAGACCAGGTGGCGGGAGGTGGGCTGAGCAGTTCTTC. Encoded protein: CSARPGGGRWAEQFF.

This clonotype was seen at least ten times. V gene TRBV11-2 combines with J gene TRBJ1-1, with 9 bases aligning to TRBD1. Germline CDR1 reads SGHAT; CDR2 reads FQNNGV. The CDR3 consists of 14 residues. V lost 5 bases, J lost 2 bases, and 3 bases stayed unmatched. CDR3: CASSRTGANTEAFF. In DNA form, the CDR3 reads TGTGCCAGCAGCCGGACAGGGGCCAACACTGAAGCTTTCTTT.